This TCR beta chain was identified during a study of blood T cell repertoires in COVID-19. Across the whole study: COVID-19 samples collected from the United States, Italy and Spain covered acute and convalescent phases. PBMCs, B-cell-depleted T cells, or T cells provided the cDNA or gDNA that made up the material.

In the authors' methods: Amplification from reference gene primers served as the basis for estimated nucleated cell counts. Measured with immunoSEQ multiplex PCR; TCRdb has only the in-frame clones, and not every one. That table is the source of V, J and clone size, and D and trimming were worked out from the DNA. Of under 300,000 clones listed, approximately 90% are singletons. Residents of about two dozen US areas, aged roughly 18 to 89 years, made up the participants. V trimming: 4 bases; J trimming: 6 bases; junction bases outside the gene matches: 3. CDR1 is SGHDT, CDR2 YYEEEE, per germline. CDR3 length equals 12 residues.

The rearrangement uses TRBV5-6 and TRBJ1-2; 7 bases align to TRBD1. Source material: PBMCs or T cells enriched from blood (not recorded which). The TCR was taken from a woman in her thirties with acute COVID-19. In DNA form, the CDR3 reads TGTGCCAGCAGCCGGGGGACAGATGGCTACACCTTC. This encodes CASSRGTDGYTF.